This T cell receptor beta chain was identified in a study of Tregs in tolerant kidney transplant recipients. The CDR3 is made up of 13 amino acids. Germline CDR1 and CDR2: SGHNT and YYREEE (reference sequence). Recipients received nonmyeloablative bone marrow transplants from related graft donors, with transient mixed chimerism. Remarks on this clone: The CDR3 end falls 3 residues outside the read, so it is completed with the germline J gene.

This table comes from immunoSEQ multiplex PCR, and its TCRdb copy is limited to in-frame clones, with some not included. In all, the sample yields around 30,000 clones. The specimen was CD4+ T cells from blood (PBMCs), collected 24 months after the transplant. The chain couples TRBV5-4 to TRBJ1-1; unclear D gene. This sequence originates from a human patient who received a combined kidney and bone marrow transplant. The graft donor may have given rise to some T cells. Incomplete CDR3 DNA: TGTGCCAGCAGCTTGGCCGATAAAACTAAA. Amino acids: CASSLADKTK. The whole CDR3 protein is CASSLADKTKAFF.